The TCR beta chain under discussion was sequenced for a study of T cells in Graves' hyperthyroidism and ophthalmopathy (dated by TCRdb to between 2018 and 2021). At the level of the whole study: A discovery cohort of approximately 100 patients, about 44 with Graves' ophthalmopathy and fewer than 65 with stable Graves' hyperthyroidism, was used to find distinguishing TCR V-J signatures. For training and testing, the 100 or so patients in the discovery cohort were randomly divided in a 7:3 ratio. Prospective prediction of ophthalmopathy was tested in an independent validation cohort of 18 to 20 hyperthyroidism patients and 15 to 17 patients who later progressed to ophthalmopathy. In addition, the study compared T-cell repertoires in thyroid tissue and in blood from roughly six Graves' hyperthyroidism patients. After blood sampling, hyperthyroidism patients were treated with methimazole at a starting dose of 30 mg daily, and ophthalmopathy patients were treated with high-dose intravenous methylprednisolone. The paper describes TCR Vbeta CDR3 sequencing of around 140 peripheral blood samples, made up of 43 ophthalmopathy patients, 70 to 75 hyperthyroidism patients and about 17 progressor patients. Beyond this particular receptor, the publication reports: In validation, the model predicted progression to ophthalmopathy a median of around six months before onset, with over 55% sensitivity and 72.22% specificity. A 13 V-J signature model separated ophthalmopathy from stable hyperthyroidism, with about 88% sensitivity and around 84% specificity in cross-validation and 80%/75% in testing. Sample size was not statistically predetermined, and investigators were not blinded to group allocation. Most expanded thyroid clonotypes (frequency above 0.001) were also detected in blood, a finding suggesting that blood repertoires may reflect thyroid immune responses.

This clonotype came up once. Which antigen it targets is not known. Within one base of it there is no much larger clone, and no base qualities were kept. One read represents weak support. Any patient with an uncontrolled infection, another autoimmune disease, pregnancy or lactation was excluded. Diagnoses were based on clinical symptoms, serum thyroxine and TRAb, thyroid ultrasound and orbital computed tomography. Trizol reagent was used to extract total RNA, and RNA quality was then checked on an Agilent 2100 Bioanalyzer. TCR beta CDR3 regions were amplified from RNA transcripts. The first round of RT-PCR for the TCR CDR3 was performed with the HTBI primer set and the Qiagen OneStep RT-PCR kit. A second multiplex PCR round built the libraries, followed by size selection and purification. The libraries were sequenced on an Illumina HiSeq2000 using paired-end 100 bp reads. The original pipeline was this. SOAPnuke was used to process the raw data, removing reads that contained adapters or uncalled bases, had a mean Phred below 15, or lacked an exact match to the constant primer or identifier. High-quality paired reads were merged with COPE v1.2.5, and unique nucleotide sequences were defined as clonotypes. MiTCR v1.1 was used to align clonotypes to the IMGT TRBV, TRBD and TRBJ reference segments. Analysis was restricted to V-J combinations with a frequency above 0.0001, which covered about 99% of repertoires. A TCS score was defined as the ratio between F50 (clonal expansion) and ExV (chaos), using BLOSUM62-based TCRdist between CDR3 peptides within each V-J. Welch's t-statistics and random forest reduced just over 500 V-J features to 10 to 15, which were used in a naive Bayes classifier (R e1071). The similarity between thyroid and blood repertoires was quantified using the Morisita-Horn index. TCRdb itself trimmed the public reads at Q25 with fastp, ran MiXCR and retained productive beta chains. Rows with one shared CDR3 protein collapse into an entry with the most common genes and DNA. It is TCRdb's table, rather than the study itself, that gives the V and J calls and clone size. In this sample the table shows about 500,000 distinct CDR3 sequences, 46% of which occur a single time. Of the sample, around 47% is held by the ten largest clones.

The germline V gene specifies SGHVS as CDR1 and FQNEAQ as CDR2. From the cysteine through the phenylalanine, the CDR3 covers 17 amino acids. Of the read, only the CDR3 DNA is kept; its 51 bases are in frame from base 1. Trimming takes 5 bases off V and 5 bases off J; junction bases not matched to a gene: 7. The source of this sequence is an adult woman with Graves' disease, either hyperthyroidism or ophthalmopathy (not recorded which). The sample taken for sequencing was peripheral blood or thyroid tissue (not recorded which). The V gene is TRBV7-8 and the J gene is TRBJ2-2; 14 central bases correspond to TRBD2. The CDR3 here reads CASSIWTSGRWTGELFF. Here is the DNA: TGTGCCAGCAGCATCTGGACTAGCGGGAGGTGGACCGGGGAGCTGTTTTTT.